The next 2 T cell receptor beta chains were all read from a single sample in a study of cytomegalovirus exposure and HLA in healthy donors. Amplification used 60 Vbeta primers and 13 Jbeta primers. The table came from immunoSEQ multiplex PCR; TCRdb's copy has only in-frame clones and leaves some out. Found here are about 190,000 clones, around 73% of them singletons; the top ten hold approximately 2.1%. Material: PBMCs. These receptors originate from a woman aged 30 to 39 in good health and CMV-seropositive.

Only a few counts were recorded for this clone. The V call is TRBV11-2, the J call TRBJ2-6; D is possibly TRBD1 (6 bases). V lost 2 bases to trimming and J lost 4 bases, with 18 bases between them. Germline V CDR1 and CDR2: SGHAT, FQNNGV. The CDR3 covers 18 residues. CDR3 DNA: TGTGCCAGCAGCTTAAGGCGACAGGAGATTTCAGGGGCCAACGTCCTGACTTTC. Encoded protein: CASSLRRQEISGANVLTF.

The J gene is TRBJ2-4, the V gene TRBV4-2; 8 bases agree with TRBD2. The CDR3 is 16 residues long. Germline CDR1 and CDR2: LGHNA and YNFKEQ. The V and J ends lost 3 bases and 1 base, in that order; junction bases with no gene match: 5. The CDR3 DNA follows: TGTGCCAGCAGCCAGGCGGGGGGCGACGCCAAAAACATTCAGTACTTC. It codes for CASSQAGGDAKNIQYF.